The 10 T cell receptor beta chains given below trace back to one sample, sequenced in a study of blood T cell repertoires in COVID-19. The table came from immunoSEQ multiplex PCR; TCRdb's copy has only in-frame clones and leaves some out. Here the sample spans roughly 150,000 clones, around 80% being singletons. The sequenced sample consisted of peripheral blood. The receptors here all came from a human donor with acute or convalescent COVID-19. The donor label of this sample is uncertain.

The rearrangement uses TRBV12-3 or TRBV12-4 and TRBJ1-1, with TRBD1 identical over 7 bases. This CDR3 is built from 13 residues. Unmatched junction bases numbered 6, after V lost 3 bases and J lost 8 bases. CDR3 sequence reads: CASSLQQGLEAFF. The CDR3 region has the DNA TGTGCCAGCAGTTTGCAACAGGGGCTCGAAGCTTTCTTT.

This clone is a singleton in its sample. This rearrangement joins TRBV2 to TRBJ2-3, with 8 bases identical to TRBD2. In germline, CDR1 is SNHLY, CDR2 FYNNEI. The CDR3 sequence is 15 residues long. Trimming cost V 6 bases and J 1 base; bases outside gene matches: 6. The CDR3 DNA is TGTGCCAGCAGACTACTAGCGGTGGGCACAGATACGCAGTATTTT. Translated: CASRLLAVGTDTQYF. Variable domain in full (rest from reference TRBV2 and TRBJ2-3): EPEVTQTPSHQVTQMGQEVILRCVPISNHLYFYWYRQILGQKVEFLVSFYNNEISEKSEIFDDQFSVERPDGSNFTLKIRSTKLEDSAMYFCASRLLAVGTDTQYFGPGTRLTVL.

Concerning this clone: The junction differs from germline at one of its ends, possibly a read error. The J gene is TRBJ2-7, the V gene TRBV6-5, with 10 bases that match TRBD1. Germline values: CDR1 MNHEY, CDR2 SVGAGI. The CDR3 length is 14 residues. The CDR3 loop reads CASNYQPGQGRQYF. CDR3 coding DNA: TGTGCCAGCAATTACCAGCCGGGACAGGGGCGGCAGTACTTC.

This chain connects TRBV9 to TRBJ2-2; D remains unclear. V lost 4 bases and J lost 6, with 19 bases in between. The CDR3 is 16 amino acids. The germline V gene encodes CDR1 SGDLS and CDR2 YYNGEE. The CDR3 loop is CASSPRYEVRAGELFF. In DNA form, the CDR3 reads TGTGCCAGCAGCCCTCGCTACGAGGTTCGGGCCGGGGAGCTGTTTTTT. Based on the CDR3 plus reference TRBV9 and TRBJ2-2, the full variable domain is DSGVTQTPKHLITATGQRVTLRCSPRSGDLSVYWYQQSLDQGLQFLIQYYNGEERAKGNILERFSAQQFPDLHSELNLSSLELGDSALYFCASSPRYEVRAGELFFGEGSRLTVL.

In regard to this clone: The same CDR3 is also encoded by other DNA sequences in this sample. The rearrangement uses TRBV4-2 and TRBJ1-2, with 10 positions matching TRBD1. The CDR3 is made up of 14 amino acids. With 1 base clipped from V and 4 bases from J, the junction kept 0 bases outside the gene matches. The germline V gene has CDR1 LGHNA and CDR2 YNFKEQ. CDR3 loop: CASSQGTGGYGYTF. Here the CDR3 DNA reads TGTGCCAGCAGCCAAGGGACAGGGGGCTATGGCTACACCTTC.

The chain recombines TRBV30 with TRBJ1-5; D remains unclear. This CDR3 has 15 amino acids. V dropped 2 bases and J dropped 2 bases, with 13 bases sitting between them. Germline values: CDR1 GTSNPN, CDR2 SVGIG (reference sequence). CDR3: CAWSPAGGGNQPQHF. The CDR3 region has the DNA TGTGCCTGGAGTCCCGCGGGTGGGGGCAATCAGCCCCAGCATTTT. Filled out from reference TRBV30 and TRBJ1-5, the complete variable domain reads SQTIHQWPATLVQPVGSPLSLECTVEGTSNPNLYWYRQAAGRGLQLLFYSVGIGQISSEVPQNLSASRPQDRQFILSSKKLLLSDSGFYLCAWSPAGGGNQPQHFGDGTRLSIL.

The chain joins TRBV6-5 to TRBJ1-2, with a tentative D call TRBD1 (5 bases). Germline CDR1 and CDR2: MNHEY and SVGAGI. This CDR3 has 15 amino acids. V lost 2 bases, J lost 4 bases, and 14 bases lay in between. In DNA form, the CDR3 reads TGTGCCAGCAGTTACGACTTCGGGGGGACCTATGGCTACACCTTC. This sequence encodes CASSYDFGGTYGYTF.

The V gene is TRBV5-1, the J gene TRBJ2-2; 9 positions agree with TRBD2. Germline trimming cut 2 bases from V and 6 bases from J; bases unmatched to any gene: 5. Germline V gene lookup returns CDR1 SGHRS and CDR2 YFSETQ. The CDR3 extends over 15 amino acids. DNA for the CDR3: TGCGCCAGCAGCTTTCCTCGCGGGGGGGCCGGGGAGCTGTTTTTT. Residues: CASSFPRGGAGELFF.

This chain connects TRBV9 to TRBJ1-2, with 8 positions matching TRBD1. This CDR3 has 12 residues. V lost 6 bases to trimming and J lost 7 bases; unmatched junction nucleotides: 5. Germline V gene sequence: CDR1 SGDLS, CDR2 YYNGEE. CDR3 region: CASTRGLSGYTF. DNA of the CDR3: TGTGCCAGCACCAGGGGGCTGTCTGGCTACACCTTC.

The genes are TRBV5-1 and TRBJ2-1, with D perhaps TRBD2 (6 bases). The germline CDR1 and CDR2 sequences are SGHRS and YFSETQ. Trimming took 5 bases from V and 7 from J, leaving 10 bases between them. The CDR3 extends over 12 amino acids. CDR3 in amino acids: CASSARENEQFF. Written as DNA, the CDR3 is TGCGCCAGCAGTGCTCGGGAGAATGAGCAGTTCTTC.